This T cell receptor beta chain comes out of a study of T cell responses to AZD1222 COVID-19 vaccine. The overall study: Some second doses came at about 4 weeks and others at about 12 weeks; these were pooled.

Clones were sequenced by immunoSEQ multiplex PCR, and TCRdb holds only the in-frame ones, with some missing. Of roughly 150,000 clones listed, roughly nine tenths are singletons. Germline V lookup: CDR1 MRHNA, CDR2 SNTAGT. Trimming shortened V by 5 bases and J by 4 bases, and 17 bases separated the two germline ends. The CDR3 contains 15 residues. This chain connects TRBV6-4 to TRBJ1-2; D might be TRBD1 (5 bases). Sample: peripheral blood, taken on day 0 of AZD1222 vaccination. This receptor was taken from an adult in good health. The CDR3 DNA is TGTGCCAGCAGTTCTGACAGCTCAGCCCCCTATGGCTACACCTTC. As protein: CASSSDSSAPYGYTF.